This record concerns one TCR beta chain sequence. Mismatch with germline at one junction end may stem from a read error. This entry belongs to a study of tumor-infiltrating lymphocytes in primary liver carcinoma. With a constant-region primer, TCR beta cDNA was made from around 520 ng of total RNA. Modified slightly, ARM-PCR produced TCR beta libraries over three nested multiplex PCR rounds. For around 11 cycles apiece, the opening two PCR rounds ran with TRBV1-TRBV30 forward primers and a C-beta reverse primer. Via MiXCR, TCRdb re-called the multiplex PCR reads, giving one row per CDR3 protein. Of 330,000 or so distinct CDR3 sequences in the sample, 65% were seen once. Germline DNA was also extracted, with blood RNA taken from unsorted whole blood. Before the surgical procedure, four milliliters of peripheral blood were collected. Germline CDR1 SGHAT, CDR2 FQNNGV. This CDR3 has 16 amino acids.

The sample comprised peripheral blood. V and J are TRBV11-2 and TRBJ2-1; 7 bases are a match to TRBD1. The source of this sequence is a man in his forties with primary liver carcinoma and hepatitis B virus infection. The CDR3 region has the DNA TGTGTCAGCAGCTGGACGGACAGGAAAGTCTACAATGAGCAGTTCTTC. It translates to CVSSWTDRKVYNEQFF.